This entry concerns a single T cell receptor (beta chain). Generated by immunoSEQ multiplex PCR, the TCRdb table keeps only in-frame clones and is missing some. There are a few hundred thousand clones in the sample; 75% to 90% occur only once, and around 0.8% lies in the top ten. These data originate in a study of cytomegalovirus exposure and HLA in healthy donors. Trimming removed 4 bases from V and 8 bases from J, with 15 bases in between. This CDR3 comprises 13 residues. The germline CDR1 and CDR2 sequences are SGHTA and FQGNSA. The receptor was derived from a woman aged 18-35 years in good health and CMV-seronegative. This chain connects TRBV7-2 to TRBJ2-7; TRBD2 is a possible D gene (6 bases). The sample comprised PBMCs. The CDR3 DNA sequence: TGTGCCAGCAGCTCCGGGATAGGGACTCAGCAGTACTTC. Its translation: CASSSGIGTQQYF.